This T cell receptor beta chain appears in the sequencing data of a study of T cells in Graves' hyperthyroidism and ophthalmopathy. Whole-study context: Peripheral blood was taken when the disease was first diagnosed, before any treatment began.

The CDR3 loop spans 15 amino acids. J lost 8 bases, V lost 2 bases, and 8 bases had no gene match. The germline CDR1 and CDR2 sequences are SEHNR and FQNEAQ (reference sequence). This clonotype appeared a few times. Its specificity is unknown. RNA transcripts provided the source from which TCR beta CDR3 regions were amplified. When the TCR CDR3 underwent first-round RT-PCR, the HTBI primer set was used. TCRdb passed the multiplex PCR reads through MiXCR, listing each CDR3 protein once. Of some 490,000 distinct CDR3 sequences listed, roughly 22% are singletons. General study points: From stable hyperthyroidism, ophthalmopathy was set apart by a 13 V-J model. Most clonotypes expanded in the thyroid (above 0.001) were also present in blood.

Each diagnosis drew on symptoms, thyroxine, TRAb, thyroid ultrasound and orbital computed tomography findings. The sample comprised blood. The rearrangement links TRBV7-9 to TRBJ1-2; 10 nucleotides match TRBD1. This TCR derives from a woman in her 70s with Graves' ophthalmopathy. In nucleotides, the CDR3 is TGTGCCAGCAGCTTAAGTAGGGACAGGGGACACGGCTACACCTTC. This codes for CASSLSRDRGHGYTF.